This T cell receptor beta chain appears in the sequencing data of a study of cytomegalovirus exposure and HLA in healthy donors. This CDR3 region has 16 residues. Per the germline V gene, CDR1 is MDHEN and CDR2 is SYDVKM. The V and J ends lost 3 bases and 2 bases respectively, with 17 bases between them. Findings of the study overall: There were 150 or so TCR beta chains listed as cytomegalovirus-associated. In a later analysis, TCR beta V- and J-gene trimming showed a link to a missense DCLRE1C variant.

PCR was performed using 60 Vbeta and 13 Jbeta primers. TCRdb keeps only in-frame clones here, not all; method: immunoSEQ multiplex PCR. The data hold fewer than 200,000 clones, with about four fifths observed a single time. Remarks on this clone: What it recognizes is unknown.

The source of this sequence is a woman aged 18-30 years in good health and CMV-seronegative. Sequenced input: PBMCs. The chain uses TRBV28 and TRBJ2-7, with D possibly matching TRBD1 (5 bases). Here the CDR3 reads CASSFPRKTATYEQYF. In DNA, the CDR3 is TGTGCCAGCAGTTTCCCCCGAAAGACAGCCACCTACGAGCAGTACTTC.